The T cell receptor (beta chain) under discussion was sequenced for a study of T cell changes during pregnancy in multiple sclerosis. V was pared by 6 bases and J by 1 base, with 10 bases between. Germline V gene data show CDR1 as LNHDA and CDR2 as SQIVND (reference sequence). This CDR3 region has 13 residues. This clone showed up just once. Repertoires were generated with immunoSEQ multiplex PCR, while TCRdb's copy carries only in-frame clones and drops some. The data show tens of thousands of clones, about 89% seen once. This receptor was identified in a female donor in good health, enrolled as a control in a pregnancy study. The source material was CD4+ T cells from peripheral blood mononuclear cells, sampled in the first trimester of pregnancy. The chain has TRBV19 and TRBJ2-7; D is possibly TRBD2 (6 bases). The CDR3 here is CASSAGRSYEQYF. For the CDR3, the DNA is TGTGCCAGTAGCGCGGGGCGGTCCTACGAGCAGTACTTC.